The T cell receptor (beta chain) under discussion was sequenced for a study of blood T cell repertoires in COVID-19. Study as a whole: The United States, Italy and Spain were the sources of the acute and convalescent COVID-19 samples. PBMCs, B-cell-depleted T cells, or T cells were the source of the cDNA or gDNA that made up the material.

Measured with immunoSEQ multiplex PCR; TCRdb has only the in-frame clones, and not every one. Here the sample spans roughly 250,000 clones, around 90% being singletons. The clonotype comes from a woman under 40 with acute or convalescent COVID-19. Sequencing was performed on peripheral blood.

CDR3 sequence: CASRGGVNEKLFF. CDR3 DNA sequence: TGTGCCAGCAGGGGAGGGGTTAATGAAAAACTGTTTTTT. The chain couples TRBV2 to TRBJ1-4; tentatively, D is TRBD1 (5 bases). The CDR3 has 13 residues. Germline V gene data show CDR1 as SNHLY and CDR2 as FYNNEI. Between the trimmed V and J ends, which lost 6 bases and 4 bases, there was a span of 9 bases.